This TCR beta chain was sequenced in a study of T cells in Graves' hyperthyroidism and ophthalmopathy. Turning to this clonotype: Its antigen remains unknown.

RNA transcripts provided the source from which TCR beta CDR3 regions were amplified. When the TCR CDR3 underwent first-round RT-PCR, the HTBI primer set was used. Each CDR3 protein is one row after TCRdb ran MiXCR on the multiplex PCR reads. The table lists under 750,000 distinct CDR3 sequences, 18% of them singletons. Trimming cost V 5 bases and J 5 bases, with 10 bases left between them. This CDR3 comprises 13 residues. Germline lookup yields CDR1 LNHNV and CDR2 YYDKDF (reference sequence). Study-wide points: Among thyroid clonotypes expanded above 0.001, most also appeared in blood. The model forecast ophthalmopathy, anticipating it by a median around 6.4 months before onset.

Every diagnosis used clinical symptoms, serum thyroxine and TRAb, thyroid ultrasound and orbital computed tomography. Isolation of PBMCs was performed on around 10 ml fresh peripheral blood. The chain has TRBV15 and TRBJ1-5, with D hard to call. This sequence originates from a woman in her fifties or sixties with Graves' hyperthyroidism that later progressed to Graves' ophthalmopathy. Sequenced material: blood. CDR3 nucleotide sequence: TGTGCCACCAGCGTCCGCCGGGATCAGCCCCAGCATTTT. The encoded protein is CATSVRRDQPQHF.